The source of this TCR beta chain is a study of T cells in Graves' hyperthyroidism and ophthalmopathy. Study outcomes and limitations: Before onset, ophthalmopathy was predicted by the model a median roughly 6.4 months earlier.

In making diagnoses, clinical symptoms, serum thyroxine and TRAb, thyroid ultrasound and orbital computed tomography were all used. Looked up from germline, CDR1 is MNHEY and CDR2 is SVGAGI. This CDR3 region has 13 residues. V gave up 2 bases and J gave up 8 bases, with 10 bases separating them. The investigators amplified TCR beta CDR3 regions from RNA transcripts. The TCR CDR3 first-round RT-PCR relied on the HTBI primer set. One entry per CDR3 protein, called by TCRdb with MiXCR from the multiplex PCR reads. The data show about half a million distinct CDR3 sequences, about 16% seen once. The sample holds many counts of this clonotype. Its antigen remains unknown.

The rearrangement uses TRBV6-5 and TRBJ1-5; the D gene is possibly TRBD1 (5 bases). This receptor was obtained from a woman in her 30s with Graves' ophthalmopathy. Sequenced: blood. CDR3: CASSYRDGKPQHF. The CDR3 DNA reads as TGTGCCAGCAGTTACCGGGACGGGAAGCCCCAGCATTTT.